Listed below are T cell receptor beta chains from one sample, sequenced in a study of cytomegalovirus exposure and HLA in healthy donors. Only in-frame clones appear in the TCRdb table, and some are missing; sequencing was by immunoSEQ multiplex PCR. This table lists tens of thousands of clones. The sequenced sample was PBMCs. The receptors shown here come from a female donor in good health and CMV-seropositive. Each CDR3 is given with its conserved first and last residue. D genes are given only for firm matches.

d_gene	j_gene	v_gene	CDR3nt	CDR3aa
-	TRBJ1-2	TRBV7-9	TGTGCCAGCAGCTTAGGGAGCCAAGGCTATGGCTACACCTTC	CASSLGSQGYGYTF
-	TRBJ2-7	TRBV29-1	TGCAGCGTTGACGGCGGGTCGAGCTCCTACGAGCAGTACTTC	CSVDGGSSSYEQYF
-	TRBJ1-2	TRBV21-1	TGTGCCAGCGGCCCGGACAGCTACTATGGCTACACCTTC	CASGPDSYYGYTF
TRBD1	TRBJ1-2	TRBV6-5	TGTGCCAGCAGGACAGGGGCCTATGGCTACACCTTC	CASRTGAYGYTF
-	TRBJ1-4	TRBV6-1	TGTGCCAGCAGTCCCAGGGTTAAACTGTTTTTT	CASSPRVKLFF
-	TRBJ1-1	TRBV11-2	TGTGCCAGCAGCCCCGACAGCATTGAAGCTTTCTTT	CASSPDSIEAFF
TRBD2	TRBJ2-5	TRBV5-1	TGCGCCAGCAGCTTGCTGGCGGGAGGGCCGAGTGAGACCCAGTACTTC	CASSLLAGGPSETQYF
-	TRBJ2-3	TRBV1	TGCACCAGCAGTCGGGACCGAGGGCGGGAGACCGCAGATACGCAGTATTTT	CTSSRDRGRETADTQYF
-	TRBJ1-3	TRBV5-1	TGCGCCAGCAGCTTAGCAACCTCTGGAAACACCATATATTTT	CASSLATSGNTIYF
-	TRBJ1-1	TRBV5-1	TGCGCCAGCAGGCAGGGGAGTTCCACTGAAGCTTTCTTT	CASRQGSSTEAFF
TRBD2	TRBJ2-7	TRBV7-3	TGTGCCAGCAGCTTAACTGCGGGGGGCTACGAGCAGTACTTC	CASSLTAGGYEQYF
-	TRBJ1-5	TRBV7-3	TGTGCCAGCAGCTTCAGACAGGATAGCAATCAGCCCCAGCATTTT	CASSFRQDSNQPQHF
TRBD2	TRBJ2-2	TRBV7-2	TGTGCCAGCAGCCTCACCCGTCTAGCGGGAGGTTCCACCGGGGAGCTGTTTTTT	CASSLTRLAGGSTGELFF
-	TRBJ2-7	TRBV28	TGTGCCAGCAGTCCGGGGGCCTACGAGCAGTACTTC	CASSPGAYEQYF
-	TRBJ2-7	TRBV14	TGTGCCAGCAGCCTTTTGACAGAAGGAACCTACGAGCAGTACTTC	CASSLLTEGTYEQYF
TRBD1	TRBJ2-7	TRBV6-1	TGTGCCAGCAGACCGGGACAGGTGAGCTCCTACGAGCAGTACTTC	CASRPGQVSSYEQYF
-	TRBJ1-1	TRBV5-1	TGCGCCAGCAGCTTTCCAGGGTCCACTGAAGCTTTCTTT	CASSFPGSTEAFF
TRBD1	TRBJ2-7	TRBV28	TGTGCCACCGGAACCGGGACAGGGAAATACGAGCAGTACTTC	CATGTGTGKYEQYF
-	TRBJ1-2	TRBV5-6	TGTGCCAGCAGCTTGGCGCGGAGGTACTATGGCTACACCTTC	CASSLARRYYGYTF
TRBD2	TRBJ2-1	TRBV29-1	TGCAGCGTTGAAGACGGGGAGGCTAGCGGGGGGGATGAGCAGTTCTTC	CSVEDGEASGGDEQFF
TRBD2	TRBJ2-1	TRBV4-3	TGCGCCAGCAGCCAGAACGGACTAGCGGATGACAATGAGCAGTTCTTC	CASSQNGLADDNEQFF
-	TRBJ2-5	TRBV15	TGTGCCACCAGCAGAGACCCTACTGGCGGGCCCCAAGAGACCCAGTACTTC	CATSRDPTGGPQETQYF
-	TRBJ2-7	TRBV6-5	TGTGCCAGCAGCCACCCGACAGGTGGTCGCGAGCAGTACTTC	CASSHPTGGREQYF
TRBD2	TRBJ2-1	TRBV18	TGTGCCAGCTCACCCCTACGGGGCGGGGGGGAGCAGTTCTTC	CASSPLRGGGEQFF
-	TRBJ2-7	TRBV4-2	TGTGCCAGCAGCCAAGATCCGGCGGTTGGCTCCTACGAGCAGTACTTC	CASSQDPAVGSYEQYF
TRBD1	TRBJ1-1	TRBV5-6	TGTGCCAGTCAGCGCAGGGGGCGAAACACTGAAGCTTTCTTT	CASQRRGRNTEAFF
-	TRBJ1-4	TRBV29-1	TGCAGCGTTGATCAGGGGCAGAATGAAAAACTGTTTTTT	CSVDQGQNEKLFF
-	TRBJ2-1	TRBV12-2	TGTGCAAGTCGCTTAGGTACTCGAAACCTGGCAGGCCATTACAATGAGCAGTTCTTC	CASRLGTRNLAGHYNEQFF
TRBD1	TRBJ2-7	TRBV5-1	TGCGCCAGCAGCTTGGAACAGGGGGTTAGCGAGCAGTACTTC	CASSLEQGVSEQYF
-	TRBJ1-5	TRBV28	TGTGCCAGCAGTTTAGGTCGAGGCGGCAATCAGCCCCAGCATTTT	CASSLGRGGNQPQHF
-	TRBJ1-2	TRBV5-4	TGTGCCAGCAGCTTGGCCATGGGGGGGAGTGACTATGGCTACACCTTC	CASSLAMGGSDYGYTF
-	TRBJ1-6	TRBV6-5	TGTGCCGTCCACCCAGGGTTGGATAATTCACCCCTCCACTTT	CAVHPGLDNSPLHF
-	TRBJ1-5	TRBV4-1	TGCGCCAGCAGCCAACCTTTGGCATCGGGACAGCCCCAGCATTTT	CASSQPLASGQPQHF
-	TRBJ1-4	TRBV18	TGTGCCAGCTCACCAGGCGGGAATGAAAAACTGTTTTTT	CASSPGGNEKLFF